This T cell receptor (beta chain) was found in a study of blood T cell repertoires in COVID-19. This clone has more than one count but fewer than ten. Method: immunoSEQ multiplex PCR; TCRdb's copy keeps in-frame clones and lacks some. The table has 130,000 to 150,000 clones, approximately 88% seen once; the top ten hold roughly 1.2%. The CDR3 runs 12 residues. The germline gives CDR1 SGDLS, CDR2 YYNGEE. The V end was cut by 6 bases, the J end by 12 bases, with 18 bases between. The chain employs TRBV9 and TRBJ1-2, with D perhaps TRBD1 (6 bases). This receptor was identified in a woman in her thirties with acute COVID-19. Sequencing used PBMCs or T cells enriched from blood (not recorded which). The CDR3 spells CASNPGEGTNTF. The CDR3 nucleotides read TGTGCCAGCAACCCAGGGGAAGGAACCAACACCTTC.